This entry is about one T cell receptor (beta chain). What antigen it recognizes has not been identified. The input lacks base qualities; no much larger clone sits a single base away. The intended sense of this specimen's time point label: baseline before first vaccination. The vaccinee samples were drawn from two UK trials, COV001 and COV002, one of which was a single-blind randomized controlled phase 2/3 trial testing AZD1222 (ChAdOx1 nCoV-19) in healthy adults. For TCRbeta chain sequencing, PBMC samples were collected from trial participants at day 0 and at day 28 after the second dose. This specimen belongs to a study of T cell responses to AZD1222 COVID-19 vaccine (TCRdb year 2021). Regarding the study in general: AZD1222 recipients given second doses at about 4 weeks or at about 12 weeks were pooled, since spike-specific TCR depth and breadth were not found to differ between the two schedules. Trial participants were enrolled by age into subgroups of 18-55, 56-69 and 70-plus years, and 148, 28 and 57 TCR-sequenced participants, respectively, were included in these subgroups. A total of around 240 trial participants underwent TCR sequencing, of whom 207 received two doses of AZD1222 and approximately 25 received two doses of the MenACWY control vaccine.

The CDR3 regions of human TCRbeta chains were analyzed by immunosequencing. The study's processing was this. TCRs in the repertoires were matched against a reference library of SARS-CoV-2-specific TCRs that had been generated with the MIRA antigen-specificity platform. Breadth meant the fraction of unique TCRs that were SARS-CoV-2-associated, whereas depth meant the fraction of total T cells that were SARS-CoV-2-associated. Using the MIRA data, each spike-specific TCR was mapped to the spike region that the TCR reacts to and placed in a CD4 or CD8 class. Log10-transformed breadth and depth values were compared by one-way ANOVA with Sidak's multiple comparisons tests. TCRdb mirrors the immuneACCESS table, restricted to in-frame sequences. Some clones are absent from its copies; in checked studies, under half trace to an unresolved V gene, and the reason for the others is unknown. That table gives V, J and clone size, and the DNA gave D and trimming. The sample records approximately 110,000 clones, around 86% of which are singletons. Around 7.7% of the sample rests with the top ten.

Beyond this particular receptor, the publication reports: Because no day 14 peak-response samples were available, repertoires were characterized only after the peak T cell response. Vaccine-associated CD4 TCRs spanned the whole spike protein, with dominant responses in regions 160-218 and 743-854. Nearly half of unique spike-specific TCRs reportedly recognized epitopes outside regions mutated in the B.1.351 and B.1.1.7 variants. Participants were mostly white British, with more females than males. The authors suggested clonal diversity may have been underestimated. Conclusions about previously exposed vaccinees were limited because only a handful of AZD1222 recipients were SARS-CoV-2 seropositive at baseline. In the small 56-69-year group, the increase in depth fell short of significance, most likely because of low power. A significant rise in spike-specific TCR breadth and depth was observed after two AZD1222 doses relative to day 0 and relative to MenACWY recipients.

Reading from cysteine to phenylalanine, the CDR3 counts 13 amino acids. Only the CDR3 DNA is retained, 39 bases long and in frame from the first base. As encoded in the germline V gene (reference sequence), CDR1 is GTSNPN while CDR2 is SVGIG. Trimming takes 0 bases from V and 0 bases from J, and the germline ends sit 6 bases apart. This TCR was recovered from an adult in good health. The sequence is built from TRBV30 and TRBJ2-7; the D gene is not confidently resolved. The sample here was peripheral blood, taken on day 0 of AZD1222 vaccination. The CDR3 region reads CAWSVTDSYEQYF. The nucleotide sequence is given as TGTGCCTGGAGTGTTACAGACTCCTACGAGCAGTACTTC. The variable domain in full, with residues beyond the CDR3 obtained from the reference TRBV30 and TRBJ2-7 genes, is SQTIHQWPATLVQPVGSPLSLECTVEGTSNPNLYWYRQAAGRGLQLLFYSVGIGQISSEVPQNLSASRPQDRQFILSSKKLLLSDSGFYLCAWSVTDSYEQYFGPGTRLTVT.